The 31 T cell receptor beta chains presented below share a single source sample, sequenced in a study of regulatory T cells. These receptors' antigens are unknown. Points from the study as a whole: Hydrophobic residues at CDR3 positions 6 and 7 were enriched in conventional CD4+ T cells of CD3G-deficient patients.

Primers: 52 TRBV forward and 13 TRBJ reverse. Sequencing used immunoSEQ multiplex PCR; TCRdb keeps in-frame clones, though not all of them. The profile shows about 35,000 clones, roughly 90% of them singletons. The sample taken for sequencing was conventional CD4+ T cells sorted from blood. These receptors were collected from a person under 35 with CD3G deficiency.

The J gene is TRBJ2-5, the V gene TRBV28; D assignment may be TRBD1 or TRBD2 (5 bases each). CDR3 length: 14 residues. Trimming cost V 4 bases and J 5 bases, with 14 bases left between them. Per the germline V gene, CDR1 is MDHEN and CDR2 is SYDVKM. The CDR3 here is CASSYRTTGETQYF. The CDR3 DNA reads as TGTGCCAGCAGTTACCGGACAACGGGGGAGACCCAGTACTTC.

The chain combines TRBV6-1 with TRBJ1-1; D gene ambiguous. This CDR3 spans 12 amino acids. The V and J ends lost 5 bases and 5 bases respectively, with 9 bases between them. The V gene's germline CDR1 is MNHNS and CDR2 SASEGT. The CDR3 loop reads CASSSGRTEAFF. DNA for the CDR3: TGTGCCAGCAGTTCGGGTCGGACTGAAGCTTTCTTT.

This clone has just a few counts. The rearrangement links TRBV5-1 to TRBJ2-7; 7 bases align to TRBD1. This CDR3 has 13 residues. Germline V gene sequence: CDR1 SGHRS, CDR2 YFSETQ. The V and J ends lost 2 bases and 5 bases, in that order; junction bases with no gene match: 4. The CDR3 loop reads CASSFSTGDEQYF. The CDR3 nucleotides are TGCGCCAGCAGCTTTTCAACAGGGGACGAGCAGTACTTC.

The CDR3 DNA is TGTGCCAGTAGTATCTCGGGACAGGGTGGCTACACCTTC. Protein sequence: CASSISGQGGYTF. This chain uses TRBV19 with TRBJ1-2; TRBD1 matches 9 bases. Trimming at V came to 3 bases and at J to 7 bases, leaving 3 bases not matched to a gene. CDR1 LNHDA and CDR2 SQIVND come from the germline V gene (reference sequence). The CDR3 has 13 residues.

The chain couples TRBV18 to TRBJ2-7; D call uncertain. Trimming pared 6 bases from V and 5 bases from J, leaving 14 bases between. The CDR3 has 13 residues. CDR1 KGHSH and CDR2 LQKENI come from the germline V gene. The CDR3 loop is CASSPGPHHEQYF. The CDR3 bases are TGTGCCAGCTCCCCTGGCCCCCACCACGAGCAGTACTTC. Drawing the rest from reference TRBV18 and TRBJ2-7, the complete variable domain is NAGVMQNPRHLVRRRGQEARLRCSPMKGHSHVYWYRQLPEEGLKFMVYLQKENIIDESGMPKERFSAEFPKEGPSILRIQQVVRGDSAAYFCASSPGPHHEQYFGPGTRLTVT.

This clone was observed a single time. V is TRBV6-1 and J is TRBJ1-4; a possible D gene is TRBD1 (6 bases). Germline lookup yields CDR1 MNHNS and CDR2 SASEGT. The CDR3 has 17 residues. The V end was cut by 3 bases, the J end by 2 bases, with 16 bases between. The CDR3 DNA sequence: TGTGCCAGCAGTGATCGGGGGGCGCGAGGCACTAATGAAAAACTGTTTTTT. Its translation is CASSDRGARGTNEKLFF.

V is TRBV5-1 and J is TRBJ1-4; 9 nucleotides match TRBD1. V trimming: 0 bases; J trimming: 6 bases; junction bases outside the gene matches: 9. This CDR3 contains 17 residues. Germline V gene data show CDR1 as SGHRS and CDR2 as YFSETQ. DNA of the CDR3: TGCGCCAGCAGCTTGGGTCCCTACCGGGACAGGGATGAAAAACTGTTTTTT. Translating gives CASSLGPYRDRDEKLFF.

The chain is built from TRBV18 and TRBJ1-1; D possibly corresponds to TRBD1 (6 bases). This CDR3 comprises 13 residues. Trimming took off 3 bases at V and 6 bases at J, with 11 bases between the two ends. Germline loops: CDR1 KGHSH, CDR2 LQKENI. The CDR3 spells CASSPRGAAEAFF. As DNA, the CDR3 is TGTGCCAGCTCACCCAGGGGAGCGGCTGAAGCTTTCTTT.

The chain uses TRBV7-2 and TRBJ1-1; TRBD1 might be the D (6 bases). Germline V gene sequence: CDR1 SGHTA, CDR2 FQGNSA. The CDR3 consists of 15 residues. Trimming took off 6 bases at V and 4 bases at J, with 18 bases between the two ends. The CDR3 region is CASSSGGAGATEAFF. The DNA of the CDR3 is TGTGCCAGCAGTTCCGGGGGCGCAGGGGCCACTGAAGCTTTCTTT.

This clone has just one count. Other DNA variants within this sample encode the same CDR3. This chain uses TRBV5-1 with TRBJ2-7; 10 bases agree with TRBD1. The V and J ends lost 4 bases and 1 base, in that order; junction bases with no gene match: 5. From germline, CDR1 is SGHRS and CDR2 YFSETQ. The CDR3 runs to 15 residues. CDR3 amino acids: CASSPGTGVSYEQYF. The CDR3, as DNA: TGCGCCAGCAGCCCAGGGACAGGGGTGTCCTACGAGCAGTACTTC.

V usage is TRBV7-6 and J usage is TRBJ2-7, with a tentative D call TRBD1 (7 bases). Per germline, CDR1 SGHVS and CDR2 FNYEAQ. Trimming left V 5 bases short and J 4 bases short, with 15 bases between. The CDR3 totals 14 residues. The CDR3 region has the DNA TGTGCCAGCAGCGAGGCGGCAGGGGGGTACGAGCAGTACTTC. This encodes CASSEAAGGYEQYF.

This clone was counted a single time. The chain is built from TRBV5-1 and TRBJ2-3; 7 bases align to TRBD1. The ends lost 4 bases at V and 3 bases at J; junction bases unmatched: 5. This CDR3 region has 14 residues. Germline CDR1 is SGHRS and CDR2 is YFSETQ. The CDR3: CASSRQGETDTQYF. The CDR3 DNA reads TGCGCCAGCAGCCGACAGGGTGAGACAGATACGCAGTATTTT.

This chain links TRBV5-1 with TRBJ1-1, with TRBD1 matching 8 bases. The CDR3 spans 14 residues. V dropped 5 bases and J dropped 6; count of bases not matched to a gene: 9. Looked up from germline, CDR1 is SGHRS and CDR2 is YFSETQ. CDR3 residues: CASSSRTGLSEAFF. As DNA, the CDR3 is TGCGCCAGCAGTTCGAGGACAGGGCTATCTGAAGCTTTCTTT.

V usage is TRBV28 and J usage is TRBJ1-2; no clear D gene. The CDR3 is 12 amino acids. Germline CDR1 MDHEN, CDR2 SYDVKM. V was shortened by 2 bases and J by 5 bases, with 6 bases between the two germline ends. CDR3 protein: CASSLNSYGYTF. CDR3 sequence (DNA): TGTGCCAGCAGTTTAAACAGTTATGGCTACACCTTC.

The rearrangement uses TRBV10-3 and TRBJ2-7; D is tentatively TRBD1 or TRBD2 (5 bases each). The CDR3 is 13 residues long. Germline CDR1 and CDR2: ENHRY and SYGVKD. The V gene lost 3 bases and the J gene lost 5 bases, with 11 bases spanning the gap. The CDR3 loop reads CAISESRDHEQYF. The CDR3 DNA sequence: TGTGCCATCAGTGAATCGAGGGACCACGAGCAGTACTTC.

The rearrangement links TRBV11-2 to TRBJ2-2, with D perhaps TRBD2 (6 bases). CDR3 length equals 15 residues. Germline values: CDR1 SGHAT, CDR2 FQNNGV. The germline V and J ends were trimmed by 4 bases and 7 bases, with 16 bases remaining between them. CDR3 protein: CASSSQRPRGGELFF. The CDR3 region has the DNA TGTGCCAGCAGCTCTCAACGGCCGCGGGGCGGGGAGCTGTTTTTT.

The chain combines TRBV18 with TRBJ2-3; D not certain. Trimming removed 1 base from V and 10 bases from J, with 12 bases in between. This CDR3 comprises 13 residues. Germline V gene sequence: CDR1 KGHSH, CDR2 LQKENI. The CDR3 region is CASSPHPLGAQYF. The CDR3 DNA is TGTGCCAGCTCACCACACCCTCTCGGAGCGCAGTATTTT.

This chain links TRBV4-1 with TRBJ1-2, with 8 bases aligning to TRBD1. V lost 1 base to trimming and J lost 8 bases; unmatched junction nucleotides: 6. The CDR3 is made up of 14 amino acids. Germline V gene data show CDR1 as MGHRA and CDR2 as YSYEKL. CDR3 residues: CASSQGTGKIGYTF. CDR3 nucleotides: TGCGCCAGCAGCCAAGGGACAGGGAAGATCGGCTACACCTTC.

The DNA for the CDR3 is TGTGCCAGCAGTGGGGTTGACAGGCTCTACGAGCAGTACTTC. Its protein product is CASSGVDRLYEQYF. The V gene is TRBV6-1, the J gene TRBJ2-7; D perhaps matches TRBD1 (6 bases). The CDR3 has 14 residues. CDR1 and CDR2 (germline): MNHNS, SASEGT. The ends were cut back, 4 bases at V and 3 bases at J, with 13 bases in the middle.

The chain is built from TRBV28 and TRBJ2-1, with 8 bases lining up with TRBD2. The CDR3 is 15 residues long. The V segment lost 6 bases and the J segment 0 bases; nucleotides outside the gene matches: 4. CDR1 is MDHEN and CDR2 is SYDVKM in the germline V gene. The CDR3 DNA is TGTGCCAGCAGGCTAGCGGGTCGCTCCTACAATGAGCAGTTCTTC. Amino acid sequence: CASRLAGRSYNEQFF.

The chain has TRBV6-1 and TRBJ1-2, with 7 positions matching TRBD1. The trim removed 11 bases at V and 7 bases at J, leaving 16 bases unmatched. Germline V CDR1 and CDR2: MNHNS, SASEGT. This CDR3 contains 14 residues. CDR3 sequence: CAVARRGQSSGYTF. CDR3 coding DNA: TGTGCCGTCGCCAGGCGGGGACAGTCGTCTGGCTACACCTTC.

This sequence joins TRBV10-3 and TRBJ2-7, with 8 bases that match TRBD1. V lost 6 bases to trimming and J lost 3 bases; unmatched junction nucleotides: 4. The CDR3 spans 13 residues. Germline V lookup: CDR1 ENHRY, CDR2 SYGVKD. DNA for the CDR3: TGTGCCATCAGAAAGACAGGGGACTACGAGCAGTACTTC. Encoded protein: CAIRKTGDYEQYF.

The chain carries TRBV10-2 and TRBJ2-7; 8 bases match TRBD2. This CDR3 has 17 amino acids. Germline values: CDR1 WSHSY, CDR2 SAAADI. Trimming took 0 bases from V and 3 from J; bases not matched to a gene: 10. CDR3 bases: TGCGCCAGCAGTGAGTCGAACTCACTAGCGGACCACTACGAGCAGTACTTC. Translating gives CASSESNSLADHYEQYF.

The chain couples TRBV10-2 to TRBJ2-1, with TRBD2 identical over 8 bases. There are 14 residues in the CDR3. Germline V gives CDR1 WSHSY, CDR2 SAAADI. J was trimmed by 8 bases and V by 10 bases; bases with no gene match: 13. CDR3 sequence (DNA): TGCGCCACCTCGAAAAATAGCGGGAATGATGAGCAGTTCTTC. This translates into CATSKNSGNDEQFF.

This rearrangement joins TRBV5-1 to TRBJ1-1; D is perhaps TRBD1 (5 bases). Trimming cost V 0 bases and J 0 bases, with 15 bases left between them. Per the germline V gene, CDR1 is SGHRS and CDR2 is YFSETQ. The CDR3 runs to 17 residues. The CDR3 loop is CASSLGQVGRMNTEAFF. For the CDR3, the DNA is TGCGCCAGCAGCTTGGGCCAGGTGGGACGCATGAACACTGAAGCTTTCTTT.

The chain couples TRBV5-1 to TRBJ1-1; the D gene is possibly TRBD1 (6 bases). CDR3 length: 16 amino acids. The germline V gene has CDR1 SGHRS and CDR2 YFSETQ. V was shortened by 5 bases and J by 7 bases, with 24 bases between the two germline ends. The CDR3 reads CASRFMTGHGMGEAFF. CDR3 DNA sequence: TGCGCCAGCAGATTTATGACAGGTCACGGAATGGGTGAAGCTTTCTTT.

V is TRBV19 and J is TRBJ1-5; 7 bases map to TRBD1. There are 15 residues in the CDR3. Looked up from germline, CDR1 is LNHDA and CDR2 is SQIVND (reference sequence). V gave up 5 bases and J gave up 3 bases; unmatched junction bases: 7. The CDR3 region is CASSSGQQINQPQHF. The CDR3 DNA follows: TGTGCCAGTAGTTCGGGACAGCAGATCAATCAGCCCCAGCATTTT.

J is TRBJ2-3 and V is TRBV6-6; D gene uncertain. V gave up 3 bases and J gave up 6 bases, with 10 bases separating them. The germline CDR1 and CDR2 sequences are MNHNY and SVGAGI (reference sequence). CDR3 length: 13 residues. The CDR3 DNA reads TGTGCCAGCAGTTATTGGCGAGAGGATACGCAGTATTTT. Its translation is CASSYWREDTQYF.

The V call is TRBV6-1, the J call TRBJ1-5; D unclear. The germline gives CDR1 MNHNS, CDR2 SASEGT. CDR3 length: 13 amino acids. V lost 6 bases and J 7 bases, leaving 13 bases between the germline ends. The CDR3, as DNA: TGTGCCAGCAGCGGGTCGTTTCAACAGCCCCAGCATTTT. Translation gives CASSGSFQQPQHF.

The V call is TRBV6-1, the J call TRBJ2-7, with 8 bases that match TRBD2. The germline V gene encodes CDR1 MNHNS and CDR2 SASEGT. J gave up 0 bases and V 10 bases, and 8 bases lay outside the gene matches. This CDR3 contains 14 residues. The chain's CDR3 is CATSGGVSSYEQYF. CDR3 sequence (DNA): TGTGCCACCTCCGGGGGGGTAAGCTCCTACGAGCAGTACTTC.

The CDR3 here is CASSLGQGYGEQFF. CDR3 nucleotide sequence: TGTGCCAGCAGCTTAGGGCAGGGGTATGGTGAGCAGTTCTTC. V usage is TRBV7-9 and J usage is TRBJ2-1, with a tentative D call TRBD1 (6 bases). The germline gives CDR1 SEHNR, CDR2 FQNEAQ (reference sequence). CDR3 size: 14 residues. V dropped 1 base and J dropped 9 bases, with 13 bases sitting between them.